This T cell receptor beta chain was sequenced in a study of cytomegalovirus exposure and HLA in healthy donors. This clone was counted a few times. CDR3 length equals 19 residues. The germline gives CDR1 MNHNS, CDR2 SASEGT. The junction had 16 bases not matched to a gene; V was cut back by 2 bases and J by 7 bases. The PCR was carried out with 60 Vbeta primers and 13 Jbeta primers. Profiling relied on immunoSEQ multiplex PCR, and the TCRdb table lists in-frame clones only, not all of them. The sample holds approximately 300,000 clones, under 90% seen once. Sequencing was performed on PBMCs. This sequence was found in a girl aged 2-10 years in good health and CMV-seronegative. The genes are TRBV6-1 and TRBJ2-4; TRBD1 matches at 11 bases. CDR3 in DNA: TGTGCCAGCAGTGAACATAGGTATGGGTGGACAGGGGGCGCCAACATTCAGTACTTC. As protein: CASSEHRYGWTGGANIQYF.